These 28 T cell receptor beta chains were sequenced from one sample in a study of shared T cell receptors in the human thymus. TCRdb keeps only in-frame clones here, not all; method: immunoSEQ multiplex PCR. Here the sample spans about 500,000 clones, 70% to 80% being singletons. The sample was also reused in another study, on human thymus T cells.

Input material: thymocytes. These receptors all stem from a boy in the first two years of life with a congenital heart defect.

The chain uses TRBV15 and TRBJ2-1, with D maybe TRBD2 (6 bases). V was trimmed by 2 bases and J by 9 bases, leaving 17 bases between them. The CDR3 is made up of 15 amino acids. CDR1 is LNHNV, CDR2 YYDKDF, per germline (reference sequence). CDR3 region: CATSRQALLEGEQFF. In nucleotides, the CDR3 is TGTGCCACCAGCAGACAGGCCCTCCTGGAGGGTGAGCAGTTCTTC.

The rearrangement uses TRBV28 and TRBJ2-3, with 8 bases that match TRBD1. This CDR3 spans 22 amino acids. After removal of 6 bases from V and 5 bases from J, the junction contained 31 bases not matched to a gene. The germline gives CDR1 MDHEN, CDR2 SYDVKM. CDR3 amino acids: CASRHTGGVEADFNARGDTQYF. CDR3 nucleotides: TGTGCCAGCAGGCACACAGGGGGAGTGGAGGCCGACTTTAACGCCCGAGGAGATACGCAGTATTTT.

A single count supports this clone. The rearrangement uses TRBV13 and TRBJ2-7, with D possibly TRBD1 on 6 matching bases. Trimming took 5 bases from V and 1 from J, leaving 24 bases between them. The V gene's germline CDR1 is PRHDT and CDR2 FYEKMQ (reference sequence). This CDR3 has 18 amino acids. CDR3 region: CASSRRPPTGKSSYEQYF. CDR3 in DNA: TGTGCCAGCAGCCGTAGGCCCCCCACAGGGAAATCGTCCTACGAGCAGTACTTC.

J is TRBJ2-2 and V is TRBV18, with D unresolved. With 4 bases removed from V and 2 bases from J, the gap between germline ends came to 14 bases. The V gene's germline CDR1 is KGHSH and CDR2 LQKENI. The CDR3 has 16 amino acids. CDR3 in DNA: TGTGCCAGCTCACTCGGTCGACGGGTCAACACCGGGGAGCTGTTTTTT. Translated: CASSLGRRVNTGELFF.

The chain links TRBV5-1 to TRBJ1-3, with 9 bases lining up with TRBD1. The J segment lost 2 bases and the V segment lost 4 bases, leaving 4 bases of the junction unmatched. Germline values: CDR1 SGHRS, CDR2 YFSETQ. CDR3 length: 15 amino acids. Here the CDR3 reads CASSPTGGTGNTIYF. CDR3 coding DNA: TGCGCCAGCAGCCCGACAGGGGGAACTGGAAACACCATATATTTT.

The chain recombines TRBV19 with TRBJ2-7; TRBD2 is a possible D gene (6 bases). This CDR3 has 11 amino acids. V was cut by 5 bases and J by 7 bases, with 9 bases left in between. The germline V gene has CDR1 LNHDA and CDR2 SQIVND (reference sequence). The CDR3 nucleotides are TGTGCCAGTAGTGGGGCGGGGGAGCAGTACTTC. Its translation: CASSGAGEQYF.

This clone was detected only a few times. This chain uses TRBV4-3 with TRBJ2-7; TRBD1 might be the D (5 bases). Germline V gives CDR1 LGHNA, CDR2 YSLEER. This CDR3 region has 15 residues. Trimming removed 0 bases at V and 0 bases at J, with 9 bases between. Here the CDR3 reads CASSQETANSYEQYF. The CDR3 region has the DNA TGCGCCAGCAGCCAAGAGACAGCGAACTCCTACGAGCAGTACTTC.

V and J are TRBV13 and TRBJ2-1; a possible D gene is TRBD2 (5 bases). CDR3 length: 15 residues. The V gene lost 2 bases and the J gene lost 5 bases, with 13 bases spanning the gap. Germline assignment: CDR1 PRHDT and CDR2 FYEKMQ (reference sequence). DNA for the CDR3: TGTGCCAGCAGCTTACATCGTTGGACTGACAATGAGCAGTTCTTC. This encodes CASSLHRWTDNEQFF.

The count of this clone is one. The genes are TRBV9 and TRBJ2-5; TRBD1 matches 9 bases. CDR3 size: 15 residues. Germline values: CDR1 SGDLS, CDR2 YYNGEE. The ends lost 3 bases at V and 5 bases at J; junction bases unmatched: 8. The CDR3 region is CASSEGTGTGETQYF. The DNA for the CDR3 is TGTGCCAGCAGCGAGGGGACAGGGACCGGGGAGACCCAGTACTTC.

The rearrangement uses TRBV5-4 and TRBJ1-1; D ambiguous. The CDR3 is 14 amino acids. Between the trimmed V and J ends, which lost 0 bases and 5 bases, there was a span of 11 bases. Germline V CDR1 and CDR2: SGHNT, YYREEE (reference sequence). The CDR3 coding sequence is TGTGCCAGCAGCTTGGAGGTGAGGATTACTGAAGCTTTCTTT. This translates into CASSLEVRITEAFF.

The genes are TRBV7-2 and TRBJ1-3, with D possibly matching TRBD1 (6 bases). The CDR3 totals 16 residues. V was trimmed by 4 bases and J by 8 bases, leaving 21 bases between them. CDR1 and CDR2 from the germline V gene are SGHTA and FQGNSA. CDR3 loop: CASSCAGADADDTIYF. As DNA, the CDR3 is TGTGCCAGCAGCTGCGCGGGGGCGGACGCCGACGACACCATATATTTT.

The chain recombines TRBV5-1 with TRBJ2-7; TRBD1 agrees at 7 bases. Per germline, CDR1 SGHRS and CDR2 YFSETQ. This CDR3 is 15 amino acids long. The V gene end was trimmed by 4 bases and the J gene end by 2 bases; junction bases not matched to a gene: 9. CDR3 in amino acids: CASSKTGLTPYEQYF. As DNA, the CDR3 is TGCGCCAGCAGCAAGACAGGGCTCACTCCCTACGAGCAGTACTTC. The full variable domain, rest sourced from reference TRBV5-1 and TRBJ2-7, is KAGVTQTPRYLIKTRGQQVTLSCSPISGHRSVSWYQQTPGQGLQFLFEYFSETQRNKGNFPGRFSGRQFSNSRSEMNVSTLELGDSALYLCASSKTGLTPYEQYFGPGTRLTVT.

This chain links TRBV7-8 with TRBJ2-3; 7 nucleotides align to TRBD1. V lost 5 bases and J lost 2; bases outside the gene matches: 10. This CDR3 spans 16 amino acids. Per germline, CDR1 SGHVS and CDR2 FQNEAQ. As DNA, the CDR3 is TGTGCCAGCAGCCTAGTTAGGGGGCCAGACACAGATACGCAGTATTTT. It is translated as CASSLVRGPDTDTQYF.

This clone was found a few times. V and J are TRBV27 and TRBJ2-7; TRBD1 might be the D (5 bases). This CDR3 is 15 amino acids long. Germline V lookup: CDR1 MNHEY, CDR2 SMNVEV (reference sequence). Trimming took 7 bases from V and 2 from J, leaving 18 bases between them. CDR3 nucleotide sequence: TGTGCCAGCACTTCTACTCCAGGGTGGCCCTACGAGCAGTACTTC. Protein sequence: CASTSTPGWPYEQYF.

As for this clone: An end of the junction does not agree with germline; a read error may underlie this. The chain joins TRBV7-7 to TRBJ2-5, with a tentative D call TRBD1 (5 bases). Germline V gene sequence: CDR1 SSHAT, CDR2 FNYEAQ (reference sequence). This CDR3 has 15 amino acids. The CDR3 DNA reads as TGTGCTAGCAGCTTAGGTCCCAGGGCACAAGAGACCCAGTACTTC. As protein: CASSLGPRAQETQYF.

The table lists this clone with a few counts. The chain uses TRBV6-5 and TRBJ1-2; no reliable D call. Deletions cut 8 bases from V and 2 bases from J, with 12 bases between. Looked up from germline, CDR1 is MNHEY and CDR2 is SVGAGI. This CDR3 contains 13 residues. CDR3 nucleotides: TGTGCCAGCCGGTCATCACAGAACTATGGCTACACCTTC. Translation: CASRSSQNYGYTF.

This clone was detected only once. The chain links TRBV28 to TRBJ2-7, with 14 positions matching TRBD2. CDR1 and CDR2 from the germline V gene are MDHEN and SYDVKM. The CDR3 has 22 amino acids. The V gene end was trimmed by 3 bases and the J gene end by 1 base; junction bases not matched to a gene: 20. The CDR3 is CASSFFGDPRGLAGGGSYEQYF. DNA of the CDR3: TGTGCCAGCAGTTTCTTTGGGGATCCGCGAGGACTAGCGGGAGGAGGTTCCTACGAGCAGTACTTC.

V gene TRBV7-9 combines with J gene TRBJ2-2, with 10 bases lining up with TRBD2. J gave up 0 bases and V 5 bases, and 9 bases lay outside the gene matches. The CDR3 has 18 residues. Germline CDR1 reads SEHNR; CDR2 reads FQNEAQ (reference sequence). Written as DNA, the CDR3 is TGTGCCAGCAGCCTACGTAGTAGCGGGAGGACGAACACCGGGGAGCTGTTTTTT. Translating gives CASSLRSSGRTNTGELFF.

This clone was found a few times. The chain employs TRBV19 and TRBJ2-1, with a weak D call TRBD1 (6 bases). Germline V gene sequence: CDR1 LNHDA, CDR2 SQIVND (reference sequence). The V end lost 4 bases, the J end lost 10 bases, and 14 bases lay between the germline ends. This CDR3 region has 13 residues. The CDR3 nucleotides are TGTGCCAGTAGTACAAAAACAGGGACAGAGCAGTTCTTC. It translates to CASSTKTGTEQFF. Drawing the rest from reference TRBV19 and TRBJ2-1, the complete variable domain is DGGITQSPKYLFRKEGQNVTLSCEQNLNHDAMYWYRQDPGQGLRLIYYSQIVNDFQKGDIAEGYSVSREKKESFPLTVTSAQKNPTAFYLCASSTKTGTEQFFGPGTRLTVL.

V usage is TRBV7-2 and J usage is TRBJ2-7; 7 bases agree with TRBD1. The CDR3 has 15 amino acids. The V gene end was trimmed by 4 bases and the J gene end by 3 bases; junction bases not matched to a gene: 9. In germline, CDR1 is SGHTA, CDR2 FQGNSA. The CDR3 spells CASSCTGTEIYEQYF. In nucleotides, the CDR3 is TGTGCCAGCAGCTGCACCGGGACAGAGATCTACGAGCAGTACTTC.

J is TRBJ2-7 and V is TRBV7-2, with 11 nucleotides matching TRBD2. Per germline, CDR1 SGHTA and CDR2 FQGNSA. The CDR3 is 16 amino acids. The V and J ends lost 4 bases and 5 bases, in that order; junction bases with no gene match: 10. CDR3: CASSWGSGRAVNEQYF. The CDR3 DNA sequence: TGTGCCAGCAGCTGGGGTAGCGGGAGGGCGGTAAACGAGCAGTACTTC.

This sequence joins TRBV21-1 and TRBJ1-2; the table's TRBD1 call for D was not verified on the DNA. TRBV21-1 is a listed pseudogene. The CDR3 runs 14 residues. For the CDR3, the DNA is TGTGCCAGCAGCACGGGGACAGATGACTATGGCTACACCTTC. Translating gives CASSTGTDDYGYTF.

The chain joins TRBV14 to TRBJ1-3; perhaps TRBD1 as D (5 bases). Trimming shortened V by 4 bases and J by 3 bases, and 13 bases separated the two germline ends. The CDR3 consists of 15 residues. Germline values: CDR1 SGHDN, CDR2 FVKESK. Here the CDR3 reads CASSLTLGGGNTIYF. The CDR3 nucleotides read TGTGCCAGCAGCCTCACACTGGGGGGTGGAAACACCATATATTTT.

This chain uses TRBV30 with TRBJ2-3; TRBD2 matches at 10 bases. V lost 3 bases to trimming and J lost 10 bases; unmatched junction nucleotides: 22. The CDR3 covers 18 residues. Germline values: CDR1 GTSNPN, CDR2 SVGIG (reference sequence). The CDR3 here is CAWSHPSRTSGACIAQYF. The CDR3 region has the DNA TGTGCCTGGAGCCACCCCTCACGGACTAGCGGAGCATGCATAGCGCAGTATTTT.

The chain combines TRBV27 with TRBJ2-7; no reliable D call. The CDR3 loop spans 14 amino acids. From germline, CDR1 is MNHEY and CDR2 SMNVEV (reference sequence). The germline V and J ends were trimmed by 10 bases and 3 bases, with 19 bases remaining between them. The CDR3 protein is CATSRVETIYEQYF. CDR3 bases: TGTGCCACCTCGCGAGTTGAGACAATCTACGAGCAGTACTTC.

The genes are TRBV6-1 and TRBJ1-5; possible D gene TRBD1, 5 bases. Deletions cut 0 bases from V and 2 bases from J, with 8 bases between. Germline CDR1 reads MNHNS; CDR2 reads SASEGT. The CDR3 has 15 residues. The CDR3 loop is CASSEATGRNQPQHF. DNA of the CDR3: TGTGCCAGCAGTGAAGCTACAGGACGCAATCAGCCCCAGCATTTT.

CDR3 bases: TGTGCCTGGAGCGAGACTAGCGGGAGCCATTCCTACGAGCAGTACTTC. This gives the protein CAWSETSGSHSYEQYF. The J gene is TRBJ2-7, the V gene TRBV30, with 12 bases fitting TRBD2. The CDR3 runs to 16 residues. The V gene's germline CDR1 is GTSNPN and CDR2 SVGIG (reference sequence). V lost 3 bases to trimming and J lost 1 base; unmatched junction nucleotides: 7. The full variable domain, completed using reference TRBV30 and TRBJ2-7, is SQTIHQWPATLVQPVGSPLSLECTVEGTSNPNLYWYRQAAGRGLQLLFYSVGIGQISSEVPQNLSASRPQDRQFILSSKKLLLSDSGFYLCAWSETSGSHSYEQYFGPGTRLTVT.

The CDR3 region is CAWSVPREENEKLFF. The CDR3 DNA reads TGTGCCTGGAGTGTACCCCGGGAGGAAAATGAAAAACTGTTTTTT. V is TRBV30 and J is TRBJ1-4; D ambiguous. V dropped 0 bases and J dropped 5 bases, with 13 bases sitting between them. Germline CDR1 reads GTSNPN; CDR2 reads SVGIG (reference sequence). The CDR3 runs to 15 residues.